The 30 T cell receptor beta chains below come from one sample, sequenced in a study of tumor-infiltrating lymphocytes in primary liver carcinoma. The authors made TCR beta cDNA from around 500 ng total RNA with a constant-region primer. Three-round nested multiplex PCR performed with slightly modified ARM-PCR produced the TCR beta libraries. Rounds one and two of PCR, each of 10 cycles, were primed with TRBV1-TRBV30 forward primers and a C-beta reverse primer. Each CDR3 protein gets one entry after TCRdb re-called the multiplex PCR reads with MiXCR. The sample has 150,000 to 200,000 distinct CDR3 sequences, around 81% seen once. Co-extracting RNA and DNA was done with roughly 17-34 mg of unsorted bulk tissue as input. The specimen sequenced was tumor tissue from primary liver carcinoma. Receptor source: a middle-aged man with primary liver carcinoma and hepatitis B virus infection.

To note about this clonotype: One end of the junction is discordant with germline, which a read error may explain. CDR3 amino acids: CVSSRVSCETQYF. CDR3 nucleotide sequence: TGTGTCAGCAGCCGAGTATCGTGTGAGACCCAGTACTTC. The chain is built from TRBV6-1 and TRBJ2-5; D unclear. Germline assignment: CDR1 MNHNS and CDR2 SASEGT. This CDR3 is built from 13 residues.

A note on this clonotype: A junction end diverges from the germline sequence, so it may reflect a read error. This CDR3 is CVSSSQGETQYF. The CDR3 region has the DNA TGTGTCAGCAGCTCCCAAGGGGAGACCCAGTACTTC. The chain employs TRBV6-5 and TRBJ2-5; D ambiguous. CDR1 is MNHEY, CDR2 SVGAGI, per germline. There are 12 residues in the CDR3.

Notes on this clonotype: At one boundary the junction diverges from the germline segment, which might be a read error. The rearrangement joins TRBV6-2 or TRBV6-3 to TRBJ2-7; D is unclear. CDR1 and CDR2 (germline): MNHEY, SVGEGT. This CDR3 is 13 amino acids long. The CDR3 region is CASSYETPYEHYF. CDR3 DNA sequence: TGTGCCAGCAGTTACGAGACGCCCTACGAGCATTACTTC.

The V and J genes are TRBV6-5 and TRBJ1-2; 9 nucleotides match TRBD1. V was pared by 9 bases and J by 8 bases, with 10 bases of the junction left unmatched. The CDR3 spans 13 residues. Germline CDR1 reads MNHEY; CDR2 reads SVGAGI. CDR3 sequence reads: CASSTQGAVGYTF. The CDR3 coding sequence is TGTGCCAGTAGCACACAGGGGGCGGTCGGCTACACCTTC.

Comment on this clonotype: At one boundary the junction diverges from the germline segment, which might be a read error. V usage is TRBV6-1 and J usage is TRBJ1-2; possibly TRBD1 for D (6 bases). Germline V CDR1 and CDR2: MNHNS, SASEGT. This CDR3 has 13 amino acids. The CDR3 DNA reads TGTGCCGGCAGTCCCCAGGGGACCGATGGCTACACCTTC. It translates to CAGSPQGTDGYTF.

This clonotype was picked up one time. The junction departs from germline at one end; a sequencing error may be responsible. This rearrangement joins TRBV6-2 or TRBV6-3 to TRBJ2-7, with D possibly TRBD1 on 6 matching bases. CDR1 MNHEY and CDR2 SVGEGT come from the germline V gene. This CDR3 has 14 amino acids. Here the CDR3 reads CVSSRWDIPNEQYF. The CDR3 DNA is TGTGTCAGCAGTCGATGGGACATACCGAACGAGCAGTACTTC.

As to this clonotype: A read error may produce the germline difference seen at one junction end. The genes are TRBV29-1 and TRBJ2-7, with 7 bases that match TRBD1. The length of the CDR3 is 13 residues. Germline CDR1 is SQVTM and CDR2 is ANQGSEA. The CDR3 spells CIVAQTGLHEQYF. The CDR3 DNA reads TGCATCGTTGCCCAGACAGGGCTCCACGAGCAGTATTTC.

Comments on this clonotype: Mismatch with germline at one junction end may stem from a read error. This chain joins TRBV6-2 or TRBV6-3 and TRBJ1-5; 10 nucleotides match TRBD1. From germline, CDR1 is MNHEY and CDR2 SVGEGT. The CDR3 length is 13 residues. The CDR3 DNA follows: TGTGCCAGCAAGGACAGGGGGGGACAGCCCCACCATTTT. Protein: CASKDRGGQPHHF.

The chain recombines TRBV5-6 with TRBJ2-5; a possible D gene is TRBD2 (5 bases). Looked up from germline, CDR1 is SGHDT and CDR2 is YYEEEE. The CDR3 consists of 14 residues. The CDR3 DNA follows: TGTGGCTGCAGCTTGGAGGCTAGCCAGGAGACCCAGTACTTC. It encodes CGCSLEASQETQYF.

Comment on this clonotype: A junction end diverges from the germline sequence, so it may reflect a read error. V and J are TRBV11-2 and TRBJ2-6; 8 positions agree with TRBD1. The CDR3 runs 21 residues. Germline V gives CDR1 SGHAT, CDR2 FQNNGV. CDR3 residues: CASSMRGDRGMSLSGANVLTF. In DNA, the CDR3 is TGTGCCAGCAGCATGAGGGGAGACAGGGGCATGTCCCTCTCTGGGGCCAACGTACTGACTTTC.

CDR3 protein: CASSLWDTGKMFF. The CDR3 region has the DNA TGTGCCAGCAGCTTGTGGGACACCGGGAAGATGTTTTTT. The chain couples TRBV5-6 to TRBJ2-2; maybe TRBD1 (6 bases). V was pared by 1 base and J by 15 bases, with 16 bases between. This CDR3 is built from 13 residues. Per germline, CDR1 SGHDT and CDR2 YYEEEE. Variable domain in full (rest from reference TRBV5-6 and TRBJ2-2): DAGVTQSPTHLIKTRGQQVTLRCSPKSGHDTVSWYQQALGQGPQFIFQYYEEEERQRGNFPDRFSGHQFPNYSSELNVNALLLGDSALYLCASSLWDTGKMFFGEGSRLTVL.

As for this clonotype: A read error may produce the germline difference seen at one junction end. This chain links TRBV14 with TRBJ2-3; no firm D call. Germline V gene data show CDR1 as SGHDN and CDR2 as FVKESK. The CDR3 sequence is 13 residues long. CDR3 nucleotide sequence: TGTGCCAGCAACCAAGACGGCGAAAATACGCAGTATTTT. It is translated as CASNQDGENTQYF.

Regarding this clonotype: As the CDR3 is not closed by the conserved phenylalanine or tryptophan, this likely results from a read error. This rearrangement joins TRBV11-2 to TRBJ1-5; a possible D gene is TRBD1 (6 bases). The CDR3 contains 17 residues. Germline V gene lookup returns CDR1 SGHAT and CDR2 FQNNGV. CDR3 coding DNA: TGTGCCAGCAGCTTAGTATGGGTAACAGGGAGCAATCAGCTCCAGCATCTT. Its protein is CASSLVWVTGSNQLQHL.

This chain joins TRBV5-4 and TRBJ1-2; D remains ambiguous. Trimming took 3 bases from V and 10 from J, leaving 19 bases between them. CDR1 SGHNT and CDR2 YYREEE come from the germline V gene (reference sequence). The CDR3 length is 14 residues. The DNA for the CDR3 is TGTGCCAGCAGCTCGGATATTTCCTCTAGTGTCTACACCTTC. This gives the protein CASSSDISSSVYTF.

This clonotype showed up just a few times. A much larger clone lies one base from this, so it may be a read error. The chain has TRBV11-2 and TRBJ1-6; D is uncertain. The CDR3 is 17 amino acids. The V gene lost 3 bases and the J gene lost 0 bases, with 12 bases spanning the gap. CDR1 is SGHAT, CDR2 FQNNGV, per germline. The CDR3 DNA sequence: TGTGCCAGCAGCTTTGACGGGATGAGCTCCTATAATTCACCCCTCCACTTT. Protein sequence: CASSFDGMSSYNSPLHF.

The genes are TRBV4-2 and TRBJ2-7; D could derive from TRBD1 or TRBD2 (6 bases each). The CDR3 runs to 17 residues. Germline CDR1 LGHNA, CDR2 YNFKEQ. With 1 base removed from V and 0 bases from J, the gap between germline ends came to 16 bases. CDR3 sequence reads: CASSQAGAQFSSYEQYF. CDR3 DNA: TGTGCCAGCAGCCAAGCGGGGGCACAGTTTAGCTCCTACGAGCAGTACTTC.

About this clonotype: Being one base from a much bigger clone, this may be a read error. V usage is TRBV4-1 and J usage is TRBJ2-1; D remains unclear. Trimming cost V 0 bases and J 6 bases, with 3 bases left between them. Germline V gives CDR1 MGHRA, CDR2 YSYEKL. The CDR3 spans 12 residues. Written as DNA, the CDR3 is TGCGCCAGCAGCCAAGATTCCAATGAGCAGTTCTTC. As protein: CASSQDSNEQFF.

This clonotype has just a few counts. Germline is not matched at one junction end, which may reflect a read error. This chain links TRBV5-6 with TRBJ2-5, with D perhaps matching TRBD2 (5 bases). This CDR3 spans 14 amino acids. CDR1 is SGHDT and CDR2 is YYEEEE in the germline V gene. The CDR3 region is CASSLEVSQETQCF. CDR3 bases: TGTGCTAGCAGCTTGGAGGTTAGCCAAGAGACCCAGTGCTTC.

The rearrangement joins TRBV19 to TRBJ2-3, with TRBD2 as a possible D gene (6 bases). Trimming took 8 bases from V and 2 from J, leaving 14 bases between them. Looked up from germline, CDR1 is LNHDA and CDR2 is SQIVND (reference sequence). The CDR3 totals 14 residues. This CDR3 reads CASASSGLTDTQYF. The CDR3 bases are TGTGCCAGTGCTTCAAGCGGGCTCACAGATACGCAGTATTTT.

To note about this clonotype: At one boundary the junction diverges from the germline segment, which might be a read error. This chain connects TRBV11-3 to TRBJ1-5, with D perhaps matching TRBD1 (5 bases). Germline V gene sequence: CDR1 SGHNT, CDR2 YENEEA. The CDR3 consists of 15 residues. CDR3 amino acids: CANSLDMGVTQPQHF. CDR3 nucleotides: TGTGCCAACAGCTTAGATATGGGGGTGACTCAGCCCCAGCATTTT.

Concerning this clonotype itself: A read error may explain this, as a much larger clone is one base away. V is TRBV28 and J is TRBJ1-3; TRBD1 is a possible D gene (5 bases). This CDR3 has 15 amino acids. Germline V gene data show CDR1 as MDHEN and CDR2 as SYDVKM. The CDR3 coding sequence is TGTGCCAACAGTCCGAGTACAGGAACTGGAAACACCATATATTTT. Translation: CANSPSTGTGNTIYF.

In its sample, this clonotype was seen once. One end of the junction does not line up with germline, which may come from a read error. The chain joins TRBV12-3 or TRBV12-4 to TRBJ2-1; D is possibly TRBD1 (7 bases). The CDR3 runs to 13 residues. The CDR3 region has the DNA TGTGCCAGCAGCCAGGGGGGAAGGGATGATCAGTTCTTC. It yields the protein CASSQGGRDDQFF.

Note on this clonotype: The junction shows a germline mismatch at one end, possibly a read error. The chain employs TRBV6-1 and TRBJ1-1, with no clear D. Germline V gene sequence: CDR1 MNHNS, CDR2 SASEGT. This CDR3 spans 13 amino acids. The CDR3 region has the DNA TGTACCAGCAGTCAGTGCATAGGCACTGAAGCTTTCTTT. Translated: CTSSQCIGTEAFF.

A word on this clonotype: A read error may produce the germline difference seen at one junction end. The chain combines TRBV29-1 with TRBJ2-7; D may match TRBD1 or TRBD2 (5 bases each). CDR1 SQVTM and CDR2 ANQGSEA come from the germline V gene. The length of the CDR3 is 15 residues. The CDR3 is CNVEEWDRGVGEQYF. Written as DNA, the CDR3 is TGCAACGTTGAGGAATGGGATAGGGGAGTAGGCGAGCAGTACTTC.

In the case of this clonotype: One end of the junction varies from germline; a read error may be responsible. The V and J genes are TRBV4-2 and TRBJ2-1; TRBD1 might be the D (5 bases). The CDR3 has 17 amino acids. CDR1 LGHNA and CDR2 YNFKEQ come from the germline V gene. The CDR3 sequence is CASSREVAGASYNEQFF. CDR3 nucleotides: TGTGCCAGCAGCCGAGAGGTAGCTGGGGCCTCCTACAATGAACAGTTCTTC.

In the case of this clonotype: A read error may produce the germline difference seen at one junction end. The rearrangement joins TRBV6-2 or TRBV6-3 to TRBJ2-1, with 10 bases that match TRBD2. This CDR3 has 22 amino acids. Germline lookup yields CDR1 MNHEY and CDR2 SVGEGT. DNA of the CDR3: TGTGCCAGCAGTTTCCTGATTGAGGCGTGGATTCTAGCGGGAGAAAGGGTCAATGAGCAGTTCTTT. This gives the protein CASSFLIEAWILAGERVNEQFF.

In the case of this clonotype: The germline gene is not matched at one end of the junction; a read error may be the cause. This chain joins TRBV12-3 or TRBV12-4 and TRBJ2-7, with 8 bases that match TRBD2. This CDR3 has 14 amino acids. The CDR3 here is CASSPAGVTNEQYF. The CDR3, as DNA: TGCGCCAGCAGTCCAGCGGGAGTAACGAACGAGCAGTACTTC.

As concerns this clonotype: One end of the junction varies from germline; a read error may be responsible. V is TRBV11-2 and J is TRBJ2-2; possible D gene TRBD2, 5 bases. In germline, CDR1 is SGHAT, CDR2 FQNNGV. This CDR3 comprises 15 residues. The CDR3 sequence: CVSNHVRGRTGELFF. As DNA, the CDR3 is TGTGTCAGCAACCATGTCCGGGGAAGGACCGGGGAGCTGTTTTTT. The complete variable domain, with remaining parts taken from reference TRBV11-2 and TRBJ2-2, reads EAGVAQSPRYKIIEKRQSVAFWCNPISGHATLYWYQQILGQGPKLLIQFQNNGVVDDSQLPKDRFSAERLKGVDSTLKIQPAKLEDSAVYLCVSNHVRGRTGELFFGEGSRLTVL.

This clonotype was counted a single time. This may be a read error: a much more frequent sequence differs by one nucleotide. The V gene is TRBV5-1, the J gene TRBJ1-4, with TRBD1 matching 7 bases. The CDR3 is 15 amino acids. Germline V gene lookup returns CDR1 SGHRS and CDR2 YFSETQ. Trimming at V came to 5 bases and at J to 8 bases, leaving 12 bases not matched to a gene. The CDR3 loop is CASRDTGARREKLFF. The CDR3 bases are TGCGCCAGCAGGGACACAGGGGCGCGAAGGGAAAAACTGTTTTTT.

J is TRBJ1-2 and V is TRBV29-1, with 7 bases lining up with TRBD1. Germline V CDR1 and CDR2: SQVTM, ANQGSEA. CDR3 length: 14 amino acids. Here the CDR3 reads CNDREDIGSYGYTF. The DNA for the CDR3 is TGCAATGACAGGGAGGATATAGGATCTTATGGCTACACCTTC.